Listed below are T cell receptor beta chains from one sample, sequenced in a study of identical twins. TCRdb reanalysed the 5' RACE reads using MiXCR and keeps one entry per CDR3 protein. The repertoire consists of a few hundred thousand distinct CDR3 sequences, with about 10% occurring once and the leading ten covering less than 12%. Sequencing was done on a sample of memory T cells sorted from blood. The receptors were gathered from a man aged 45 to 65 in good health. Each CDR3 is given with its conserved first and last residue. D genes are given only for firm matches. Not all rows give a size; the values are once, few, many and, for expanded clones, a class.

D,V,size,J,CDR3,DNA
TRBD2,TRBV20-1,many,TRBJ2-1,CSASPLRAGGIHEQFF,TGCAGTGCTAGCCCCCTGAGAGCGGGAGGCATCCATGAGCAGTTCTTC
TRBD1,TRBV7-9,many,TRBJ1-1,CASRLGQGNTEAFF,TGTGCCAGCAGACTCGGACAGGGCAACACTGAAGCTTTCTTT
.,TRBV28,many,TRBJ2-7,CASSLWGFWTDTYEQYF,TGTGCCAGCAGTTTATGGGGATTTTGGACAGACACCTACGAGCAGTACTTC
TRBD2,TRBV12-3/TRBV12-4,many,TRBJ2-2,CASSVGAGGPVGELFF,TGTGCCAGCAGTGTCGGTGCGGGAGGGCCGGTCGGGGAGCTGTTTTTT
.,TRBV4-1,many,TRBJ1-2,CASSRPGRSPGYTF,TGCGCCAGCAGCCGACCGGGACGGTCACCGGGCTACACCTTC
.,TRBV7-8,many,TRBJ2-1,CASSPDTRSYNEQFF,TGTGCCAGCAGCCCTGATACACGCTCCTACAATGAGCAGTTCTTC
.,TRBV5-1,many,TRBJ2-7,CASSFTTQKYYEQYF,TGCGCCAGCAGCTTCACGACACAAAAATACTACGAGCAGTACTTC
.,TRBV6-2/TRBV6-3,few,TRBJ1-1,CASSTPAGNTEAFF,TGTGCCAGCAGTACCCCGGCGGGGAACACTGAAGCTTTCTTT
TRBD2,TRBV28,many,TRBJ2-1,CASSSALGSGSVDEQFF,TGTGCCAGCAGTTCCGCGCTAGGTAGCGGGAGTGTGGATGAGCAGTTCTTC
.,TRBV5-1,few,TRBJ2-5,CASSLMGNQETQYF,TGCGCCAGCAGCTTGATGGGGAATCAAGAGACCCAGTACTTC
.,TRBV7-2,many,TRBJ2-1,CASSLSGGEQFF,TGTGCCAGCAGCTTAAGTGGAGGTGAGCAGTTCTTC
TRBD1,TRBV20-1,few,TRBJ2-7,CSARDPLTGVSYEQYF,TGCAGTGCTAGAGATCCCCTAACAGGGGTGTCCTACGAGCAGTACTTC
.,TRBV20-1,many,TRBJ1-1,CSARRDTSYTEAFF,TGCAGTGCTAGGAGGGACACTTCATACACTGAAGCTTTCTTT
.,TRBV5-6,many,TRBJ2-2,CASSGLTTNTGELFF,TGTGCCAGCAGTGGTTTGACAACGAACACCGGGGAGCTGTTTTTT
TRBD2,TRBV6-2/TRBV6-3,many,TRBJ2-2,CASSYGRGPNTGELFF,TGTGCCAGCAGTTACGGGAGGGGTCCGAACACCGGGGAGCTGTTTTTT
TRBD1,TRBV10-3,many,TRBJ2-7,CAINDRDHEQYF,TGTGCCATCAATGACAGGGACCACGAGCAGTACTTC
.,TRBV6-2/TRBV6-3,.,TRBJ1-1,CASSYMGGPLGTEAFF,TGTGCCAGCAGTTACATGGGGGGGCCCTTGGGCACTGAAGCTTTCTTT
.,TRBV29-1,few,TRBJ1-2,CSVLQEANYGYTF,TGCAGCGTTCTACAGGAGGCTAACTATGGCTACACCTTC
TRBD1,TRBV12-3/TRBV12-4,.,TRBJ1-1,CASSSGQGGWDTEAFF,TGTGCCAGCAGTTCTGGACAGGGCGGTTGGGACACTGAAGCTTTCTTT
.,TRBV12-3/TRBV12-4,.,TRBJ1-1,CASSLGRGRWDTEAFF,TGTGCCAGCAGTTTAGGAAGGGGTCGGTGGGACACTGAAGCTTTCTTT
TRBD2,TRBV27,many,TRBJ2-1,CASSLKGGGTPEQFF,TGTGCCAGCAGTTTAAAAGGCGGGGGGACCCCTGAGCAGTTCTTC